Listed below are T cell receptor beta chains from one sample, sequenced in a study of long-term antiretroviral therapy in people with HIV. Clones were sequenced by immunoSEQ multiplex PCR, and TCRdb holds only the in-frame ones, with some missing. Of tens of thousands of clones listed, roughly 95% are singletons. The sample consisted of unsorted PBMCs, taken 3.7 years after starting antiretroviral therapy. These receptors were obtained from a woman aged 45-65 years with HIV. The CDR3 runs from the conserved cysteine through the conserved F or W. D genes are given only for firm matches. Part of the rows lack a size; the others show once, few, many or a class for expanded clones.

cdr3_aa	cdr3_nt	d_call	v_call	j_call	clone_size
CASSALFGTGGERQYF	TGTGCCAGCAGCGCCCTTTTTGGGACAGGGGGCGAGAGGCAGTATTTT	TRBD1	TRBV9	TRBJ2-3	NA
CAISGTGGDTQYF	TGTGCCATTTCTGGGACAGGGGGAGATACGCAGTATTTT	TRBD1	TRBV10-3	TRBJ2-3	NA
CASRRAGNTEAFF	TGCGCCAGCCGACGCGCGGGGAACACTGAAGCTTTCTTT	NA	TRBV5-1	TRBJ1-1	NA
CASSLEVGTYNEQFF	TGTGCCAGCAGCTTGGAGGTGGGCACCTACAATGAGCAGTTCTTC	NA	TRBV5-6	TRBJ2-1	NA
CASSTGGAGGAGELFF	TGTGCTAGCAGCACCGGAGGAGCGGGGGGCGCCGGGGAGCTGTTTTTT	TRBD2	TRBV7-7	TRBJ2-2	NA
CASSLASSSYNEQFF	TGTGCCAGCAGCCTAGCTAGCAGCTCCTACAATGAGCAGTTCTTC	NA	TRBV7-3	TRBJ2-1	NA
CASSLAGGNEQYF	TGTGCCAGCAGCTTAGCTGGGGGGAACGAGCAGTACTTC	NA	TRBV7-9	TRBJ2-7	NA
CASSLAAPGELFF	TGTGCTAGCAGCTTAGCGGCCCCCGGGGAGCTGTTTTTT	NA	TRBV7-7	TRBJ2-2	NA
CAIRTEGVAYEQYF	TGTGCCATCAGGACCGAAGGGGTCGCCTACGAGCAGTACTTC	NA	TRBV10-3	TRBJ2-7	NA
CASGLASGQGRNTIYF	TGTGCTAGTGGTTTGGCGTCTGGACAGGGGAGAAACACCATATATTTT	TRBD1	TRBV12-5	TRBJ1-3	NA
CASNGGTGASLYGYTF	TGTGCCAGTAATGGGGGGACAGGGGCATCACTGTATGGCTACACCTTC	TRBD1	TRBV19	TRBJ1-2	NA
CASSDPGTGDYNEQFF	TGCGCCAGCAGTGATCCTGGGACAGGGGATTACAATGAGCAGTTCTTC	TRBD1	TRBV10-1	TRBJ2-1	NA
CASSPLGTNYGYTF	TGTGCCAGCAGTCCGCTGGGTACTAACTATGGCTACACCTTC	NA	TRBV6-5	TRBJ1-2	NA
CASSQGQGGNYGYTF	TGTGCCAGCAGCCAAGGACAGGGCGGGAACTATGGCTACACCTTC	TRBD1	TRBV5-5	TRBJ1-2	NA
CASTVRQVGTEAFF	TGTGCCAGCACCGTCAGGCAGGTGGGCACTGAAGCTTTCTTT	NA	TRBV2	TRBJ1-1	NA
CATSPGDRSTDTQYF	TGTGCCACCAGCCCCGGGGACAGAAGCACAGATACGCAGTATTTT	TRBD1	TRBV15	TRBJ2-3	NA
CASSPAGGNTGELFF	TGTGCCAGCAGCCCGGCGGGGGGGAACACCGGGGAGCTGTTTTTT	TRBD2	TRBV5-6	TRBJ2-2	NA
CASSLAGAIGYEQYF	TGTGCCAGCAGCTTAGCTGGGGCGATTGGCTACGAGCAGTACTTC	NA	TRBV7-2	TRBJ2-7	NA
CASSVGINYGYTF	TGTGCCAGCAGCGTAGGGATAAACTATGGCTACACCTTC	NA	TRBV9	TRBJ1-2	once
CASSDAYRAGNTIYF	TGCGCCAGCAGTGACGCCTACAGGGCTGGAAACACCATATATTTT	NA	TRBV10-2	TRBJ1-3	once
CASSLLQEQETQYF	TGTGCCAGCAGCTTATTACAAGAACAAGAGACCCAGTACTTC	NA	TRBV7-2	TRBJ2-5	NA
CASSVGGYADTQYF	TGTGCCAGCAGCGTAGGGGGGTACGCAGATACGCAGTATTTT	NA	TRBV9	TRBJ2-3	few
CASSLEAGEDADTQYF	TGTGCCAGCAGCTTAGAAGCGGGGGAGGACGCAGATACGCAGTATTTT	TRBD2	TRBV5-8	TRBJ2-3	NA
CASSLVGVDEQYF	TGTGCCAGCAGCTTAGTCGGGGTCGACGAGCAGTACTTC	NA	TRBV7-9	TRBJ2-7	NA
CASSLAYGEGDEQFF	TGTGCCAGCAGCTTAGCGTATGGGGAGGGCGATGAGCAGTTCTTC	TRBD2	TRBV7-6	TRBJ2-1	NA
CASSLGTGDPLNSPLHF	TGTGCCAGCAGCTTGGGGACAGGTGATCCACTGAATTCACCCCTCCACTTT	TRBD1	TRBV5-4	TRBJ1-6	once